Below are 18 T cell receptor beta chains sequenced from a single sample in a study of OX40 agonist ivuxolimab in advanced cancers. TCRdb's table, derived via immunoSEQ multiplex PCR, lists solely in-frame clones and lacks some. The sample comprises some 26,000 clones, around 80% of which are singletons, and 20% to 30% rests with the top ten. This material consisted of CD4+ or CD8+ T cells sorted from blood, taken in a trial of the OX40 agonist ivuxolimab. The receptors here all came from an adult with an advanced solid tumor such as melanoma, head and neck, liver or kidney cancer.

V usage is TRBV27 and J usage is TRBJ2-7; the match to TRBD2 covers 9 bases. CDR1 is MNHEY and CDR2 is SMNVEV in the germline V gene (reference sequence). The ends lost 5 bases at V and 2 bases at J; junction bases unmatched: 7. The CDR3 length is 15 residues. The CDR3 DNA sequence: TGTGCCAGCAGTGTACGACTAGCGGAAACCTACGAGCAGTACTTC. Amino acid sequence: CASSVRLAETYEQYF.

By share, this clone counts as medium-sized. The CDR3 DNA is TGCAGCGTTGGGGAAGGGAGCTCTGGAAACACCATATATTTT. Protein sequence: CSVGEGSSGNTIYF. The V gene is TRBV29-1, the J gene TRBJ1-3; D ambiguous. Germline assignment: CDR1 SQVTM and CDR2 ANQGSEA. This CDR3 region has 14 residues. The V end lost 4 bases, the J end lost 0 bases, and 10 bases lay between the germline ends.

This clone was counted between two and nine times. The V call is TRBV15, the J call TRBJ1-4; weak D call: TRBD1 (5 bases). With 11 bases removed from V and 0 bases from J, the gap between germline ends came to 10 bases. CDR1 and CDR2 from the germline V gene are LNHNV and YYDKDF (reference sequence). The CDR3 loop spans 13 amino acids. CDR3 amino acids: CAAGGSTNEKLFF. The CDR3 DNA is TGTGCCGCGGGGGGTTCAACTAATGAAAAACTGTTTTTT.

This rearrangement joins TRBV28 to TRBJ2-7; maybe TRBD2 (5 bases). The germline V and J ends were trimmed by 0 bases and 2 bases, with 11 bases remaining between them. Per germline, CDR1 MDHEN and CDR2 SYDVKM. There are 15 residues in the CDR3. The CDR3 sequence: CASSLWAAGAYEQYF. CDR3 DNA sequence: TGTGCCAGCAGTTTATGGGCAGCCGGGGCCTACGAGCAGTACTTC.

V and J are TRBV18 and TRBJ1-2; 9 bases map to TRBD1. Germline values: CDR1 KGHSH, CDR2 LQKENI. V gave up 3 bases and J gave up 7 bases; unmatched junction bases: 9. The CDR3 covers 15 residues. The chain's CDR3 is CASSPSGTGPIGYTF. The DNA of the CDR3 is TGTGCCAGCTCACCTTCCGGGACAGGGCCTATTGGCTACACCTTC.

The chain employs TRBV6-5 and TRBJ2-5; a possible D gene is TRBD2 (6 bases). CDR1 and CDR2 (germline): MNHEY, SVGAGI. V lost 2 bases to trimming and J lost 5 bases, with 9 bases between them. The CDR3 length is 13 residues. The DNA for the CDR3 is TGTGCCAGCAGTTACCTAGCGCAGGAGACCCAGTACTTC. Residues: CASSYLAQETQYF.

The gene calls are TRBV6-1 and TRBJ2-5; 7 bases match TRBD2. Per the germline V gene, CDR1 is MNHNS and CDR2 is SASEGT. The J segment lost 9 bases and the V segment lost 0 bases, leaving 13 bases of the junction unmatched. This CDR3 has 16 amino acids. The CDR3 nucleotides are TGTGCCAGCAGTGAAGCCCGGCTACCGCGGGGAGGGGCCCAGTACTTC. It is translated as CASSEARLPRGGAQYF.

The genes are TRBV2 and TRBJ2-3; D tentatively fits TRBD1 or TRBD2 (5 bases each). CDR1 is SNHLY, CDR2 FYNNEI, per germline. The length of the CDR3 is 14 residues. Trimming stripped 6 bases from V and 6 bases from J, with 16 bases between. DNA for the CDR3: TGTGCCAGCAGGGGGACCGTCAACACCGATACGCAGTATTTT. Protein product: CASRGTVNTDTQYF.

This clone was seen once. V is TRBV4-3 and J is TRBJ2-3; 8 bases align to TRBD2. Germline V gene data show CDR1 as LGHNA and CDR2 as YSLEER. CDR3 length: 19 amino acids. Trimming took 3 bases from V and 5 from J; bases not matched to a gene: 19. The CDR3 reads CASSQDLAGTSFVGDTQYF. The CDR3 coding sequence is TGCGCCAGCAGCCAGGACCTGGCCGGGACTAGTTTTGTTGGAGATACGCAGTATTTT.

The rearrangement uses TRBV19 and TRBJ2-7; perhaps TRBD1 as D (6 bases). V was pared by 8 bases and J by 5 bases, with 13 bases between. Germline V gene sequence: CDR1 LNHDA, CDR2 SQIVND (reference sequence). The CDR3 sequence is 12 residues long. As DNA, the CDR3 is TGTGCCAGTCAGGGGATCTTTGACGAGCAGTACTTC. It yields the protein CASQGIFDEQYF.

The rearrangement joins TRBV11-2 to TRBJ2-7, with 11 bases fitting TRBD1. CDR1 is SGHAT, CDR2 FQNNGV, per germline. With 1 base clipped from V and 3 bases from J, the junction kept 5 bases outside the gene matches. The CDR3 sequence is 16 residues long. The CDR3 here is CASSLGAGTGGYEQYF. CDR3 bases: TGTGCCAGCAGCTTAGGTGCCGGGACAGGGGGCTACGAGCAGTACTTC. The entire variable domain, with the rest obtained from reference TRBV11-2 and TRBJ2-7, is as follows: EAGVAQSPRYKIIEKRQSVAFWCNPISGHATLYWYQQILGQGPKLLIQFQNNGVVDDSQLPKDRFSAERLKGVDSTLKIQPAKLEDSAVYLCASSLGAGTGGYEQYFGPGTRLTVT.

This clone was detected only once. V and J are TRBV4-3 and TRBJ1-6, with D hard to call. The CDR3 spans 18 residues. CDR1 is LGHNA and CDR2 is YSLEER in the germline V gene. Trimming removed 0 bases from V and 1 base from J, with 13 bases in between. CDR3 residues: CASSQDLGRDSYNSPLHF. The CDR3 bases are TGCGCCAGCAGCCAAGACCTTGGGAGGGATTCCTATAATTCACCCCTCCACTTT.

This sequence joins TRBV6-1 and TRBJ2-1, with a weak D call TRBD2 (5 bases). The CDR3 is 13 residues long. Looked up from germline, CDR1 is MNHNS and CDR2 is SASEGT. V was trimmed by 7 bases and J by 3 bases, leaving 10 bases between them. The CDR3 sequence: CASNGIFYNEQFF. The CDR3 coding sequence is TGTGCCAGCAACGGGATCTTCTACAATGAGCAGTTCTTC.

This sequence joins TRBV10-3 and TRBJ2-3; 10 positions match TRBD2. Germline assignment: CDR1 ENHRY and CDR2 SYGVKD. With 2 bases clipped from V and 1 base from J, the junction kept 3 bases outside the gene matches. The CDR3 extends over 16 amino acids. In DNA, the CDR3 is TGTGCCATCAGTGAGGGCCTAGCGGGGGGCACAGATACGCAGTATTTT. It translates to CAISEGLAGGTDTQYF.

The genes are TRBV6-5 and TRBJ1-4; the D gene is possibly TRBD1 (6 bases). CDR1 is MNHEY, CDR2 SVGAGI, per germline. Trimming removed 4 bases at V and 5 bases at J, with 17 bases between. The CDR3 has 16 amino acids. The chain's CDR3 is CASSFSPGTINEKLFF. In nucleotides, the CDR3 is TGTGCCAGCAGTTTCTCTCCCGGGACAATAAATGAAAAACTGTTTTTT.

This clone was observed a single time. The rearrangement links TRBV5-8 to TRBJ2-1; D is perhaps TRBD2 (6 bases). V was trimmed by 3 bases and J by 8 bases, leaving 9 bases between them. Germline loops: CDR1 SGHTS, CDR2 YDEGEE. This CDR3 is built from 12 residues. CDR3 residues: CASSSGVDEQFF. In nucleotides, the CDR3 is TGTGCCAGCAGCTCGGGGGTGGATGAGCAGTTCTTC.

This sequence joins TRBV6-5 and TRBJ2-3; the D call may be TRBD1 or TRBD2 (7 bases each). This CDR3 contains 14 residues. CDR1 and CDR2 (germline): MNHEY, SVGAGI. Trimming pared 6 bases from V and 6 bases from J, leaving 16 bases between. CDR3 sequence: CASSQGGPPDTQYF. The CDR3 DNA follows: TGTGCCAGCAGCCAGGGGGGGCCGCCGGATACGCAGTATTTT.

The V call is TRBV2, the J call TRBJ2-4; D not resolved. Trimming left V 7 bases short and J 5 bases short, with 9 bases between. The CDR3 totals 12 residues. Germline V lookup: CDR1 SNHLY, CDR2 FYNNEI. The CDR3 reads CASKDRENIQYF. The CDR3, as DNA: TGTGCCAGCAAGGACCGGGAAAACATTCAGTACTTC.